This T cell receptor (beta chain) was sequenced during a study of cytomegalovirus exposure and HLA in healthy donors (dated 2017 in TCRdb). About the study as a whole: An earlier analysis of more than 550 of the donors reported about 300 Gb of sequence data and about 120 million unique TCR beta sequences obtained from around 180 million T cells. An earlier analysis of several hundred of the donors applied high-throughput TCR beta sequencing to assess whether each TCR beta V gene segment acted as functional or pseudogenic. The study was designed to test whether signatures of past pathogen exposure could be identified by cataloging public T cell receptors. All discovery cohort repertoires had been generated on a single sequencing platform. The T cell repertoires of under 700 subjects were profiled by immunosequencing and related to cytomegalovirus serostatus. Roughly 5 DR-DQ haplotypes were treated as single units for association and clustering because of strong linkage in the cohort. Genome-wide SNP genotypes for about 60% of the 666 donors were used in a later genetic analysis, which treated that subset as a discovery cohort. The number of typed donors differed by locus: about 620-640 for A, B, C, DRB1 and DQB1; 500 to 550 for DQA1; 600 to 610 for DPA1; and around 470 for DPB1. The study combined high-throughput TCR immunosequencing, statistical association of individual TCRs with disease status, and machine learning to predict cytomegalovirus infection status. The later analysis used no new phenotypic data to find candidate immune exposures, relying instead on TCR beta sequences and their occurrence across donors. Class I and class II HLA loci were covered by the typing at four-digit resolution. A separate validation cohort of roughly 120 different subjects was used in addition to the approximately 670-subject first cohort. An early release that covered roughly 600 HLA-typed donors contained approximately 300 gigabases of sequencing data and 70 million to 100 million unique TCR sequences. Among about 360 genotyped donors of the cohort, an average of roughly 240,000 unique TCR beta nucleotide sequences were sequenced per donor, roughly a sixth of them non-productive. To study patterns of TCR occurrence, a later analysis re-analyzed previously published TCR beta repertoires from around 670 donors and added high-resolution HLA genotyping. Of the 300 to 450 genotyped donors, roughly 76% were placed in the genetic ancestry cluster associated with self-reported Caucasian donors. Donor age, sex, ethnicity and CMV serostatus were compiled alongside the repertoire data.

A single count supports this clone. Its recognized antigen is unknown. Base qualities were left out, and no much larger clone turns up one base away. The cohort was made up of around 720 healthy bone marrow donors. At the time of sampling, every cohort member was nominally healthy, though immune exposures that went unrecorded were likely present. The donor was CMV seropositive and was included in the group of 270 or so seropositive cohort members. A peripheral blood sample was provided by each donor, and peripheral blood mononuclear cells were used for TCR beta sequencing. The Qiagen DNeasy Blood Extraction Kit was used to extract genomic DNA from the blood cell samples. The library was obtained by the immunoSEQ multiplex PCR assay. For the multiplex PCR, a mixture combining 60 forward primers for TCR Vbeta segments and 13 reverse primers for TCR Jbeta segments was used. A multiplex PCR assay on genomic DNA amplified the CDR3 region of rearranged TCR beta genes. On the Illumina HiSeq System, the amplified TCR beta libraries were sequenced as 87-base-pair reads. As for how the authors treated the data: In a later analysis, about 80 million unique TCR beta chains were counted across the 650 to 750 repertoires, and roughly 11 million of these chains were shared by at least two donors. A nearest-neighbor algorithm error-corrected the raw reads and collapsed the reads into unique sequences, merging closely related sequences to remove PCR and sequencing errors. V, D and J gene segments were assigned by aligning CDR3 sequences to IMGT reference sequences. Each retained sequence needed at least a six-nucleotide match to both a V gene segment and a J gene segment. Rearrangements were called productive when the CDR3 lacked stop codons and stayed in frame with V and J; all others were non-productive. CDR3 was defined according to IMGT convention as the region running from the second conserved V-encoded cysteine to the conserved J-encoded phenylalanine. Sequences without an unambiguous match to a single V gene segment were excluded from the earlier analysis of about 600 of the donors. An earlier analysis of approximately 590 of the donors called V segments functional above 56.7% productive rearrangements and segregating when the between-donor standard deviation exceeded 5%. A statistical classification framework was built to diagnose cytomegalovirus status from the catalog of TCR beta chain sequences. In a later analysis, V and J genes were assigned by comparing TCR nucleotide sequences against IMGT/GENE-DB human TR gene sequences. A later analysis assigned CDR3 sequences and most-parsimonious VDJ recombination scenarios with the TCRdist pipeline. In a later analysis, each TCR beta chain was defined by its CDR3 amino acid sequence together with its V-gene family, and reads without a unique V-gene family were excluded. To address suspected cross-contamination and a sequencing artifact, a later analysis removed around 600 highly shared, low-generation-probability nucleotide sequences. For each public chain, a later analysis derived a clonal expansion index from normalized ranks of inferred template counts within each repertoire. In a later analysis, generation probabilities were computed using a VDJ recombination model fitted to out-of-frame rearrangements, and the results were checked against IGoR. In a later analysis, TCR-TCR, TCR-HLA and TCR-CMV co-occurrence was scored with hypergeometric tests, and a repertoire-size bias correction was applied to TCR pairs. To estimate false discovery rates, a later analysis permuted the HLA or CMV assignments 20 times. In a later analysis, co-occurring TCRs were grouped using DBSCAN, with TCRdist sequence similarity added in when clustering inside HLA-allele-positive subsets. For co-occurrence clustering, repertoires with fewer than 30,000 or more than 120,000 public chains were excluded, along with 4 to 6 repertoires with anomalous nucleotide sharing. TCRdb re-hosts the immuneACCESS table, in-frame sequences only. Its copies lack some clones; in the studies checked, an unresolved V gene accounts for under half of them, and the cause for the rest is not known. V, J and clone size derive from that table, while D and trimming were established from the DNA sequence. This sample holds almost 200,000 clones; roughly 77% were observed only once. The top ten clones comprise around 0.42% of the sample.

Overall study results and their limits: The classifier was reported to diagnose cytomegalovirus status with high specificity and sensitivity in both the original and validation cohorts. The only immune exposure information available for the cohort was CMV serostatus. V-gene and J-gene trimming of TCR beta chains was associated with a missense DCLRE1C variant in a later genetic analysis, and the association was replicated in an independent cohort. Several of the top co-occurrence clusters appeared to be linked to parvovirus B19, influenza, CMV and Epstein-Barr virus, according to a later analysis. A later analysis found that HLA-associated TCR beta chains were more clonally expanded and had lower generation probabilities than equally common non-associated chains. In vitro tests confirmed that a few of the cytomegalovirus-associated TCR beta chains recognize cytomegalovirus antigens. The authors suggested that the approach could potentially be generalized to other disease states and immunological phenotypes. Across donors, most TCR sequences were observed very rarely, whereas some public TCRs were present in many individuals. According to a later genetic analysis, donors in an Asian-associated ancestry cluster had fewer N-insertions in productive TCRs than the approximately 700-donor mean. Because some donors lacked HLA typing at each locus, the association tests relied only on the typed subset. According to a later analysis, TCR association rates differed among HLA loci, with DRB1 alleles showing the most associated TCRs and HLA-C alleles showing the fewest. A further reported finding was that TCR beta sequences accurately predicted the HLA-A and HLA-B alleles for most subjects in the first cohort. Assigning TCR associations to individual alleles was difficult when HLA alleles, especially DR and DQ, strongly co-occurred. In a later analysis, most CMV-associated TCR beta chains were found to appear HLA-restricted, with HLA associations seemingly driven largely by CMV exposure. Specific HLA alleles were associated with around 18,000 TCR beta sequences at a false discovery rate of 0.05 in a later analysis. Correlated functional status among segregating V segments might be attributable to linkage disequilibrium, but an unknown experimental factor could not be ruled out. The sequencing pipeline was judged likely to have produced a cluster of highly shared sequence variants as a technical artifact. Roughly uniform sequencing depth across donors was assumed in presence/absence analyses, although this assumption may not hold. This cohort had only TCR beta chains sequenced, and the lack of alpha or paired-chain data limited which features could be detected. Broadly in line with IMGT annotations, most TCR beta V segments showed up in productive rearrangements about 87% or about 30% of the time in an earlier analysis of about 500 of the donors. Because counts were too low, around 17 rarely observed V segments, including chromosome 9 orphons, were left out of the earlier analysis of 587 of the donors. The study listed approximately 160 TCR beta chains as associated with cytomegalovirus.

Source material: PBMCs. The clonotype was recovered from a male donor in good health and CMV-seropositive.

The CDR3 protein is CASSEIAEIGGLYGYTF. The nucleotide sequence is given as TGTGCCAGCAGTGAAATAGCGGAAATCGGGGGACTCTATGGCTACACCTTC. The chain employs TRBV6-1 and TRBJ1-2; TRBD1 could be the D gene, as 5 bases match. In the germline V gene, CDR1 corresponds to MNHNS and CDR2 to SASEGT. Trimming at the junction amounts to 2 bases on V and 4 bases on J, and the germline ends lie 20 bases apart. The CDR3 holds 17 amino acids from the cysteine to the phenylalanine. CDR3 DNA is the only sequence kept; it has 51 bases, read in frame from the first base.